Shown below are 22 T cell receptor beta chains from a single sample sequenced in a study of identical twins. TCRdb re-analysed the 5' RACE reads in MiXCR, keeping a single row per CDR3 protein. The sample has 350,000 to 600,000 distinct CDR3 sequences; more than 13% are singletons. The sample also formed part of further work on yellow fever vaccine responses in identical twins.

Sample: CD4+ T cells sorted from blood. The source of these receptors is a woman between 18 and 29 years old in good health.

In this sample, this clonotype turned up many times. This CDR3 reads CASSPTKGNGETQYF. CDR3 in DNA: TGTGCCAGCAGCCCTACTAAGGGGAACGGAGAGACCCAGTACTTC. The V call is TRBV4-2, the J call TRBJ2-5; maybe TRBD1 (5 bases). The CDR3 sequence is 15 residues long. Trimming shortened V by 4 bases and J by 4 bases, and 16 bases separated the two germline ends. The germline V gene encodes CDR1 LGHNA and CDR2 YNFKEQ.

The chain has TRBV7-9 and TRBJ2-1; no clear D. Trimming shortened V by 1 base and J by 8 bases, and 15 bases separated the two germline ends. There are 15 residues in the CDR3. In germline, CDR1 is SEHNR, CDR2 FQNEAQ (reference sequence). CDR3 DNA sequence: TGTGCCAGCAGCTTAGGGGCTCGAAGGACCGATGAGCAGTTCTTC. Its translation is CASSLGARRTDEQFF. The full variable domain, its missing parts supplied by reference TRBV7-9 and TRBJ2-1, is DTGVSQNPRHKITKRGQNVTFRCDPISEHNRLYWYRQTLGQGPEFLTYFQNEAQLEKSRLLSDRFSAERPKGSFSTLEIQRTEQGDSAMYLCASSLGARRTDEQFFGPGTRLTVL.

The J gene is TRBJ2-5, the V gene TRBV10-3; D perhaps matches TRBD1 (6 bases). The ends were cut back, 2 bases at V and 2 bases at J, with 9 bases in the middle. Per germline, CDR1 ENHRY and CDR2 SYGVKD. CDR3 size: 14 residues. The CDR3: CAISEQGPQETQYF. The CDR3 DNA is TGTGCCATCAGTGAGCAGGGGCCACAAGAGACCCAGTACTTC.

J is TRBJ1-5 and V is TRBV10-1; a possible D gene is TRBD1 (6 bases). Germline V gene sequence: CDR1 WNHNN, CDR2 SYGVQD (reference sequence). The CDR3 consists of 13 residues. Trimming left V 6 bases short and J 6 bases short, with 12 bases between. The CDR3 is CASSSQGSQPQHF. The CDR3 DNA sequence: TGCGCCAGCAGCAGTCAGGGGAGTCAGCCCCAGCATTTT.

This clonotype has at least ten counts. The chain combines TRBV24-1 with TRBJ2-2, with 12 bases lining up with TRBD2. The V segment lost 3 bases and the J segment 5 bases; nucleotides outside the gene matches: 6. Germline CDR1 KGHDR, CDR2 SFDVKD. The CDR3 length is 17 residues. The CDR3 bases are TGTGCCACCAGTGATATCCCTAGCGGGAGGGGGACCGGGGAGCTGTTTTTT. Amino acid sequence: CATSDIPSGRGTGELFF.

This clonotype was seen a handful of times. This sequence joins TRBV24-1 and TRBJ1-3, with D possibly matching TRBD1 (5 bases). Deletions cut 4 bases from V and 7 bases from J, with 7 bases between. The length of the CDR3 is 12 residues. From germline, CDR1 is KGHDR and CDR2 SFDVKD. The CDR3, as DNA: TGTGCCACCAGTGAGCGGGGGAACACCATATATTTT. Translated: CATSERGNTIYF.

This rearrangement joins TRBV12-3 or TRBV12-4 to TRBJ2-7, with D uncertain. The V end lost 5 bases, the J end lost 0 bases, and 11 bases lay between the germline ends. There are 14 residues in the CDR3. The chain's CDR3 is CASSRTQSSYEQYF. For the CDR3, the DNA is TGTGCCAGCAGTCGTACTCAGAGCTCCTACGAGCAGTACTTC.

The table lists this clonotype with a few counts. The chain recombines TRBV4-3 with TRBJ2-7, with a tentative D call TRBD1 (5 bases). The CDR3 is made up of 14 amino acids. V lost 0 bases, J lost 1 base, and 7 bases lay in between. CDR1 is LGHNA, CDR2 YSLEER, per germline. The CDR3 bases are TGCGCCAGCAGCCAAGATCACAGGTCCTACGAGCAGTACTTC. As protein: CASSQDHRSYEQYF.

This rearrangement joins TRBV5-1 to TRBJ1-1, with D tentatively TRBD1 (6 bases). The ends were cut back, 4 bases at V and 4 bases at J, with 11 bases in the middle. This CDR3 region has 13 residues. Germline assignment: CDR1 SGHRS and CDR2 YFSETQ. CDR3 nucleotides: TGCGCCAGCAGCACAGGGTCAAGCACTGAAGCTTTCTTT. Translation: CASSTGSSTEAFF.

This clonotype was found many times. V is TRBV7-3 and J is TRBJ2-3; possibly TRBD1 for D (6 bases). The germline V and J ends were trimmed by 3 bases and 6 bases, with 16 bases remaining between them. Germline V gives CDR1 SGHTA, CDR2 FQGTGA. CDR3 length equals 15 residues. The CDR3 DNA follows: TGTGCCAGCAGCTTTCGCCAGGGGCCACGGGATACGCAGTATTTT. Translated, it gives CASSFRQGPRDTQYF. The full variable domain, with the rest looked up from reference TRBV7-3 and TRBJ2-3, is GAGVSQTPSNKVTEKGKYVELRCDPISGHTALYWYRQSLGQGPEFLIYFQGTGAADDSGLPNDRFFAVRPEGSVSTLKIQRTERGDSAVYLCASSFRQGPRDTQYFGPGTRLTVL.

J is TRBJ2-7 and V is TRBV20-1; 11 bases map to TRBD2. The germline gives CDR1 DFQATT, CDR2 SNEGSKA (reference sequence). The ends lost 3 bases at V and 1 base at J; junction bases unmatched: 5. The CDR3 is 15 amino acids. This CDR3 is CSASALAGGSYEQYF. In DNA, the CDR3 is TGCAGTGCTAGTGCGCTAGCGGGGGGATCCTACGAGCAGTACTTC.

J is TRBJ1-4 and V is TRBV25-1; D unresolved. Germline CDR1 is MGHDK and CDR2 is SYGVNS. V dropped 3 bases and J dropped 6 bases, with 14 bases sitting between them. The CDR3 is 15 residues long. CDR3 sequence: CASSDPRREDEKLFF. As DNA, the CDR3 is TGTGCCAGCAGTGACCCACGTCGGGAGGATGAAAAACTGTTTTTT.

The chain is built from TRBV6-2 or TRBV6-3 and TRBJ2-3; D remains unclear. V lost 0 bases, J lost 6 bases, and 10 bases lay in between. CDR1 is MNHEY, CDR2 SVGEGT, per germline. The CDR3 has 14 residues. This CDR3 is CASSYSNFVDTQYF. CDR3 nucleotide sequence: TGTGCCAGCAGTTACTCGAACTTTGTGGATACGCAGTATTTT.

V usage is TRBV20-1 and J usage is TRBJ2-7, with 7 bases lining up with TRBD1. Germline lookup yields CDR1 DFQATT and CDR2 SNEGSKA (reference sequence). The CDR3 length is 12 residues. The junction had 9 bases not matched to a gene; V was cut back by 7 bases and J by 6 bases. CDR3 loop: CSVPTGKGEQYF. The CDR3 DNA is TGCAGTGTACCGACAGGGAAGGGCGAGCAGTACTTC.

The chain has TRBV10-2 and TRBJ2-7; D might be TRBD1 (5 bases). V was cut by 7 bases and J by 0 bases, with 16 bases left in between. Germline-derived CDR1 and CDR2 are WSHSY and SAAADI. This CDR3 contains 15 residues. The CDR3 sequence: CASKLQVDLSYEQYF. CDR3 nucleotide sequence: TGCGCCAGCAAACTACAGGTAGACCTCTCCTACGAGCAGTACTTC.

The rearrangement uses TRBV6-1 and TRBJ2-7; possible D gene TRBD1, 6 bases. Germline lookup yields CDR1 MNHNS and CDR2 SASEGT. The CDR3 extends over 13 amino acids. Trimming left V 3 bases short and J 2 bases short, with 8 bases between. CDR3 nucleotides: TGTGCCAGCAGTGATTGGGGGCCCTACGAGCAGTACTTC. Its protein is CASSDWGPYEQYF.

V is TRBV4-2 and J is TRBJ2-3, with a possible D match to TRBD2 (7 bases). V shed 6 bases and J shed 3 bases, with 22 bases lying between them. Per germline, CDR1 LGHNA and CDR2 YNFKEQ. This CDR3 contains 17 residues. CDR3 nucleotides: TGTGCCAGCAGACCCTTAGGGGGGAGGGCCGGGACAGATACGCAGTATTTT. Amino acids: CASRPLGGRAGTDTQYF.

The chain employs TRBV5-5 and TRBJ2-1; 10 bases are a match to TRBD2. V gave up 2 bases and J gave up 4 bases; unmatched junction bases: 9. Germline V gene data show CDR1 as SGHKS and CDR2 as YYEKEE (reference sequence). The CDR3 contains 17 residues. The CDR3 nucleotides read TGTGCCAGCAGCTTTGAGTTAGCGGGGGGCATATACAATGAGCAGTTCTTC. It codes for CASSFELAGGIYNEQFF.

In this sample, this clonotype turned up a few times. The rearrangement joins TRBV28 to TRBJ2-7; 7 bases line up with TRBD2. The CDR3 is made up of 16 amino acids. With V trimmed by 3 bases and J by 4 bases, 12 bases remained unmatched. The V gene's germline CDR1 is MDHEN and CDR2 SYDVKM. The CDR3, as DNA: TGTGCCAGCAGTTTGCAGTACGAGCGGGACCTTTACGAGCAGTACTTC. Translation: CASSLQYERDLYEQYF.

This clonotype has more than one count but fewer than ten. The CDR3 nucleotides are TGTGCCAGCAGCCCCTTAAACCGGGACAGGGGCACAGATACGCAGTATTTT. Translating it yields CASSPLNRDRGTDTQYF. This chain uses TRBV7-9 with TRBJ2-3; 9 bases agree with TRBD1. V lost 5 bases to trimming and J lost 1 base; unmatched junction nucleotides: 10. CDR3 size: 17 residues. CDR1 is SEHNR and CDR2 is FQNEAQ in the germline V gene (reference sequence).

This clonotype was found a few times. The chain couples TRBV5-1 to TRBJ2-7; 9 nucleotides agree with TRBD2. Per germline, CDR1 SGHRS and CDR2 YFSETQ. After removal of 4 bases from V and 2 bases from J, the junction contained 10 bases not matched to a gene. The CDR3 is 16 residues long. The CDR3 protein is CASSPIRASGTYEQYF. The CDR3 coding sequence is TGCGCCAGCAGCCCAATCCGGGCTAGCGGGACCTACGAGCAGTACTTC.

This clonotype showed up just a few times. The V call is TRBV19, the J call TRBJ1-1; 9 bases fit TRBD1. J was trimmed by 5 bases and V by 6 bases; bases with no gene match: 1. The CDR3 runs to 12 residues. CDR1 LNHDA and CDR2 SQIVND come from the germline V gene (reference sequence). Here the CDR3 DNA reads TGTGCCAGTAGGGGACAGGGAACTGAAGCTTTCTTT. It yields the protein CASRGQGTEAFF.